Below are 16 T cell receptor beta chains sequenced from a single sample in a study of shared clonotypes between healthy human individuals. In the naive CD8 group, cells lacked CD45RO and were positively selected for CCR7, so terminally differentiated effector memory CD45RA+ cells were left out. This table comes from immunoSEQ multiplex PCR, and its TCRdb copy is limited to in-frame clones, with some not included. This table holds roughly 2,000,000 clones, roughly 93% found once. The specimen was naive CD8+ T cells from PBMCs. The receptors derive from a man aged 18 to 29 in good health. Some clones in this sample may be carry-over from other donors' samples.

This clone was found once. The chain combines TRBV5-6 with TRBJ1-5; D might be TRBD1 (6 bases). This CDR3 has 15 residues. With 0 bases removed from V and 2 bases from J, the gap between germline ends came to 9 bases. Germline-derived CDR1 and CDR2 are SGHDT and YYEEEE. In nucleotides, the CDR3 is TGTGCCAGCAGCTTGGGGACAGTAGGCAATCAGCCCCAGCATTTT. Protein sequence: CASSLGTVGNQPQHF.

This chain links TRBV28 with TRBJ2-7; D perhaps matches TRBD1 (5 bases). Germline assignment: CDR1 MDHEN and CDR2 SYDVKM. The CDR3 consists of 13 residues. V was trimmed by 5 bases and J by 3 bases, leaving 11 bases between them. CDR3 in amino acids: CASSPPTVYEQYF. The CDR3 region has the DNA TGTGCCAGCAGTCCCCCGACAGTCTACGAGCAGTACTTC.

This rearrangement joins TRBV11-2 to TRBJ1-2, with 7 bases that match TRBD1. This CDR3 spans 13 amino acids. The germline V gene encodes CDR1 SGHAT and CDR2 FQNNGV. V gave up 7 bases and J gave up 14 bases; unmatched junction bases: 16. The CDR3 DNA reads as TGTGCCAGCACCTCTCAGGTCGGGACAGTTTCTACCTTC. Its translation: CASTSQVGTVSTF.

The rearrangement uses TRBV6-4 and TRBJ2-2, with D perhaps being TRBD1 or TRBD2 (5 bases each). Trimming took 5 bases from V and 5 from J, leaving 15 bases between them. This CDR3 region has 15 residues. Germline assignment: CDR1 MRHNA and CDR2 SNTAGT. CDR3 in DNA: TGTGCCAGCAGTCTATACCGGGACGGAACCGGGGAGCTGTTTTTT. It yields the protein CASSLYRDGTGELFF.

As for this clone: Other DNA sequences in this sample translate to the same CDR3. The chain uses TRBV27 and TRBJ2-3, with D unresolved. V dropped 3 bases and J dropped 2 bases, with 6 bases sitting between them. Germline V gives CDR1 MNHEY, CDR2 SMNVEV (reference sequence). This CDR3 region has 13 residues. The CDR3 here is CASSFRATDTQYF. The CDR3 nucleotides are TGTGCCAGCAGTTTTAGGGCCACAGATACGCAGTATTTT.

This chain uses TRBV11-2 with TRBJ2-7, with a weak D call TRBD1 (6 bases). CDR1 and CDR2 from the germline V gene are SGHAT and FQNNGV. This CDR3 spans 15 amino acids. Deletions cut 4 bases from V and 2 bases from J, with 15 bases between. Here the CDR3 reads CASSSLEDRAYEQYF. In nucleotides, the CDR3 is TGTGCCAGCAGCTCCCTTGAGGACAGAGCCTACGAGCAGTACTTC.

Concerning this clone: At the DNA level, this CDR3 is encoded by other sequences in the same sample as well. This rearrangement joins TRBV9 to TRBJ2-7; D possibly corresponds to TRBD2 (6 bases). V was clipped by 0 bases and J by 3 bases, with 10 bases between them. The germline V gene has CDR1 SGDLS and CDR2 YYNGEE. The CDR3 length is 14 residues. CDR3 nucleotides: TGTGCCAGCAGCGTAGAGGATAGCGGCTACGAGCAGTACTTC. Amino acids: CASSVEDSGYEQYF.

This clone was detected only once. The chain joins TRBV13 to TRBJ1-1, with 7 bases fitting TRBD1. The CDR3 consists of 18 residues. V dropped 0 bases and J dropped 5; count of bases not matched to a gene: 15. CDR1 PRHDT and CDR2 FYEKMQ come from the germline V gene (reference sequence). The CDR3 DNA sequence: TGTGCCAGCAGCTTAGGAGGCAGGGGGTCGCTCGTTAGGACTGAAGCTTTCTTT. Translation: CASSLGGRGSLVRTEAFF.

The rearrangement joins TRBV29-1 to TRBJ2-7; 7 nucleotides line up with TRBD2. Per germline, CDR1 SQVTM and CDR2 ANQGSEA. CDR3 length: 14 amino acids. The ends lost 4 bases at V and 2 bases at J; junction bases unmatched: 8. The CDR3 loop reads CSVAPSGRTYEQYF. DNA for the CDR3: TGCAGCGTTGCCCCTAGCGGTCGGACCTACGAGCAGTACTTC.

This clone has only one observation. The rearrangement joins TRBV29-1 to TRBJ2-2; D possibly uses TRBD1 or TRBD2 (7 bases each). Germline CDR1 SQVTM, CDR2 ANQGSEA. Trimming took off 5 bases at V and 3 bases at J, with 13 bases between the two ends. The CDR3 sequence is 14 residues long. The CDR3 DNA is TGCAGCGTTCTACAGGGGAGGGACACCGGGGAGCTGTTTTTT. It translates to CSVLQGRDTGELFF.

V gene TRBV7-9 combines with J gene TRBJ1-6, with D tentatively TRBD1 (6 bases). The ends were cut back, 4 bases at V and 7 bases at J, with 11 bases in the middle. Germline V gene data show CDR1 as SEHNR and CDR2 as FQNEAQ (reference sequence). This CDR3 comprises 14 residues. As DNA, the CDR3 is TGTGCCAGCAGCTCCCTGGACAGCAATTCACCCCTCCACTTT. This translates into CASSSLDSNSPLHF.

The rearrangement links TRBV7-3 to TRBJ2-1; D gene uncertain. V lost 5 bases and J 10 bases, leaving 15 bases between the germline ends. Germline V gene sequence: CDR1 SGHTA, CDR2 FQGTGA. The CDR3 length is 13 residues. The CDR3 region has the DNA TGTGCCAGCAGCCACAGTCCGATATGGGAGCAGTTCTTC. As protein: CASSHSPIWEQFF.

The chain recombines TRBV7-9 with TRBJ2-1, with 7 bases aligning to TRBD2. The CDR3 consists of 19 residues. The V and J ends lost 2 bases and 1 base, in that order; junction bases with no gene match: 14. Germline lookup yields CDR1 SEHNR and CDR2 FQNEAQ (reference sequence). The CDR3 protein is CASSLNKKSSGSSYNEQFF. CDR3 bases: TGTGCCAGCAGCTTAAACAAGAAGTCTAGCGGATCTTCCTACAATGAGCAGTTCTTC. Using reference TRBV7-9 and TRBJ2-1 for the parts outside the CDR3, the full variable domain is DTGVSQNPRHKITKRGQNVTFRCDPISEHNRLYWYRQTLGQGPEFLTYFQNEAQLEKSRLLSDRFSAERPKGSFSTLEIQRTEQGDSAMYLCASSLNKKSSGSSYNEQFFGPGTRLTVL.

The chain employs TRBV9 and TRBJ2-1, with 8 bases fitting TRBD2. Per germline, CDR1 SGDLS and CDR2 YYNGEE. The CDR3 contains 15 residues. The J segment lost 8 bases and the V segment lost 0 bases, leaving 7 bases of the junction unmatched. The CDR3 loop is CASSVAGGRGDEQFF. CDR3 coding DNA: TGTGCCAGCAGCGTAGCGGGAGGGCGTGGGGATGAGCAGTTCTTC.

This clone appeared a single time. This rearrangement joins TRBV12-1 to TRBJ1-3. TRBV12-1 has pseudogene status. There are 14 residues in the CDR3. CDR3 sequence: CASSFGVSGNTIYF. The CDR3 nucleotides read TGTGCCAGCAGCTTTGGGGTCTCAGGAAACACCATATATTTT.

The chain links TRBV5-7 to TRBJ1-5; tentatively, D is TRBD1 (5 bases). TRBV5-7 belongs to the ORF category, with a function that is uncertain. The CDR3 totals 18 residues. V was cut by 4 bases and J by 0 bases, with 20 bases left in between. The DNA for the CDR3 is TGTGCCAGCAGCCGGACGGGGCCGACGGACTATAGCAATCAGCCCCAGCATTTT. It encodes CASSRTGPTDYSNQPQHF.